This TCR beta chain was profiled in a study of blood T cells in healthy people across ages. The overall study: Per two T cells, template switching captured roughly one barcoded beta molecule. Study results and limitations: Estimated diversity, derived from one million T cells, was regarded as an underestimate.

A second about 6 to 12 cycle PCR used barcoded and J-beta primers. TCRdb itself ran the 5' RACE reads through MiXCR, one entry per CDR3 protein. The sample has over a million distinct CDR3 sequences, 45% seen once. This clonotype has more than one count but fewer than ten. Its target is unknown. Between the trimmed V and J ends, which lost 5 bases and 0 bases, there was a span of 11 bases. Germline values: CDR1 SGHTA, CDR2 FQGNSA. This CDR3 region has 15 residues. The donors, aged about 6 to 95, were healthy Caucasians from Russia. Per sample, extraction of total RNA gave at least 6 micrograms in every case.

V and J are TRBV7-2 and TRBJ1-5, with no clear D. The TCR sequence derives from a woman aged 55-69 years in good health. The specimen sequenced was blood. The CDR3 loop is CASSRELNSNQPQHF. CDR3 nucleotides: TGTGCCAGCAGCCGGGAACTTAATAGCAATCAGCCCCAGCATTTT.